This note documents a single TCR beta chain sequence. In the authors' methods: Scientists estimated how many nucleated cells there were by amplifying reference gene primers. Here immunoSEQ multiplex PCR was the method, and the copy in TCRdb shows in-frame clones only, minus some. The V and J calls and clone size come from that table; D and trimming were worked out from the DNA. Of tens of thousands of clones listed, approximately 88% are singletons. This specimen comes from a study of blood T cell repertoires in COVID-19. Study-wide background: COVID-19 samples collected from the United States, Italy and Spain covered acute and convalescent phases. From T cells, B-cell-depleted T cells, or PBMCs came the material, which was cDNA or gDNA.

CDR1 and CDR2 from the germline V gene are ENHRY and SYGVKD. The CDR3 length is 15 residues. With V trimmed by 2 bases and J by 4 bases, 3 bases remained unmatched. This sequence originates from a woman in her 70s with acute or convalescent COVID-19. The sample comprised peripheral blood. The gene calls are TRBV10-3 and TRBJ2-3; TRBD2 matches 10 bases. The DNA of the CDR3 is TGTGCCATCAGTGAGACTAGCGGGGCCGCAGATACGCAGTATTTT. It encodes CAISETSGAADTQYF.